These 20 T cell receptor beta chains came from one sample sequenced in a study of CD4 T cells in relation to SARS-CoV-2 and coronaviruses. Their target antigens are unknown. Unexposed donor CD4+ T cells date from about 2010-2019, before the COVID-19 pandemic. After about ten days of culture, CD4+ T cells were isolated. Sequencing used immunoSEQ multiplex PCR; TCRdb keeps in-frame clones, though not all of them. The sample lists 21,000 or so clones, 76% occurring once. Sequencing was performed on CD4+ T cells from PBMCs, cultured in vitro. The receptors derive from a human donor in good health.

The count of this clone is one. The chain couples TRBV10-3 to TRBJ2-7; TRBD1 or TRBD2 may be the D gene (5 bases each). V lost 7 bases to trimming and J lost 1 base, with 17 bases between them. The CDR3 has 15 amino acids. Per germline, CDR1 ENHRY and CDR2 SYGVKD. CDR3: CAITPGTSTSYEQYF. CDR3 coding DNA: TGTGCCATCACCCCCGGGACGTCAACATCCTACGAGCAGTACTTC.

The CDR3 nucleotides read TGTGCCACCGGCTTCGCGCTTGGGAACACTGAAGCTTTCTTT. It translates to CATGFALGNTEAFF. This rearrangement joins TRBV15 to TRBJ1-1; D is ambiguous. Trimming took 8 bases from V and 1 from J, leaving 14 bases between them. Per germline, CDR1 LNHNV and CDR2 YYDKDF (reference sequence). The CDR3 has 14 amino acids.

The chain carries TRBV19 and TRBJ2-3, with TRBD2 matching over 9 bases. This CDR3 comprises 16 residues. V lost 3 bases, J lost 2 bases, and 6 bases stayed unmatched. Germline V lookup: CDR1 LNHDA, CDR2 SQIVND (reference sequence). CDR3 DNA: TGTGCCAGTAGTATGTTAGCGGGAGCGAACACAGATACGCAGTATTTT. Its translation: CASSMLAGANTDTQYF. Full variable domain (outside the CDR3, taken from reference TRBV19 and TRBJ2-3): DGGITQSPKYLFRKEGQNVTLSCEQNLNHDAMYWYRQDPGQGLRLIYYSQIVNDFQKGDIAEGYSVSREKKESFPLTVTSAQKNPTAFYLCASSMLAGANTDTQYFGPGTRLTVL.

The chain joins TRBV19 to TRBJ1-5; 7 positions agree with TRBD1. This CDR3 contains 14 residues. Trimming removed 3 bases from V and 7 bases from J; junction bases left unmatched: 6. CDR1 is LNHDA, CDR2 SQIVND, per germline (reference sequence). In DNA, the CDR3 is TGTGCCAGTAGTATGAGGGGGCCGGGGCAGCCCCAGCATTTT. This codes for CASSMRGPGQPQHF.

This clone was seen only a few times. The J gene is TRBJ1-5, the V gene TRBV25-1; D gene ambiguous. V lost 3 bases and J 4 bases, leaving 13 bases between the germline ends. This CDR3 is 15 amino acids long. From germline, CDR1 is MGHDK and CDR2 SYGVNS. The CDR3 here is CASSESQAWNQPQHF. The CDR3 DNA is TGTGCCAGCAGTGAGTCCCAGGCGTGGAATCAGCCCCAGCATTTT.

The genes are TRBV10-3 and TRBJ2-2; D gene ambiguous. The CDR3 runs to 15 residues. Germline V lookup: CDR1 ENHRY, CDR2 SYGVKD. V shed 0 bases and J shed 3 bases, with 8 bases lying between them. As DNA, the CDR3 is TGTGCCATCAGTGAGTCGAATGACGACACCGGGGAGCTGTTTTTT. Protein sequence: CAISESNDDTGELFF.

The CDR3 reads CAWSDSGYNEQFF. The CDR3 nucleotides are TGTGCCTGGAGTGATAGCGGCTACAATGAGCAGTTCTTC. J is TRBJ2-1 and V is TRBV30; the D gene is possibly TRBD2 (6 bases). Trimming removed 1 base at V and 3 bases at J, with 7 bases between. The length of the CDR3 is 13 residues. CDR1 is GTSNPN, CDR2 SVGIG, per germline (reference sequence).

The chain has TRBV27 and TRBJ2-1; D not certain. The CDR3 consists of 13 residues. The germline gives CDR1 MNHEY, CDR2 SMNVEV (reference sequence). Trimming pared 5 bases from V and 4 bases from J, leaving 9 bases between. The CDR3 coding sequence is TGTGCCAGCAGTCCGACCCTATACAATGAGCAGTTCTTC. This encodes CASSPTLYNEQFF.

This clone was found a few times. The V and J genes are TRBV18 and TRBJ2-2; no clear D. The CDR3 covers 14 residues. V gave up 2 bases and J gave up 6 bases, with 10 bases separating them. The germline V gene has CDR1 KGHSH and CDR2 LQKENI. The CDR3, as DNA: TGTGCCAGCTCACCAAACCGGTTGCCCGGGGAGCTGTTTTTT. Encoded protein: CASSPNRLPGELFF.

V is TRBV28 and J is TRBJ1-6; tentatively, D is TRBD1 (6 bases). The CDR3 extends over 15 amino acids. V was shortened by 10 bases and J by 14 bases, with 27 bases between the two germline ends. Germline V gives CDR1 MDHEN, CDR2 SYDVKM. CDR3 bases: TGTGCCACCCCAGCTGGGGGGGGGCCTGGGAGGGCCCTCCACTTT. Residues: CATPAGGGPGRALHF.

The rearrangement joins TRBV5-1 to TRBJ1-4; D is uncertain. This CDR3 spans 14 amino acids. From germline, CDR1 is SGHRS and CDR2 YFSETQ. Trimming removed 3 bases from V and 2 bases from J, with 8 bases in between. CDR3: CASSSGPTNEKLFF. CDR3 in DNA: TGCGCCAGCAGCTCCGGGCCTACTAATGAAAAACTGTTTTTT.

The J gene is TRBJ1-5, the V gene TRBV19, with D perhaps TRBD1 (6 bases). Trimming removed 1 base from V and 1 base from J, with 20 bases in between. Germline V gene lookup returns CDR1 LNHDA and CDR2 SQIVND (reference sequence). CDR3 size: 19 residues. The CDR3 DNA reads as TGTGCCAGTAGTATAGGGCCAGGGGTCGGGAGCGTGAGCAATCAGCCCCAGCATTTT. It is translated as CASSIGPGVGSVSNQPQHF.

The CDR3 DNA reads TGTGCCAGCATTGTGAGCAGGTCACACAATGAGCAGTTCTTC. It yields the protein CASIVSRSHNEQFF. V gene TRBV2 combines with J gene TRBJ2-1; D unclear. The CDR3 sequence is 14 residues long. V lost 7 bases and J lost 5, with 15 bases in between. CDR1 and CDR2 from the germline V gene are SNHLY and FYNNEI.

V usage is TRBV5-8 and J usage is TRBJ2-7; D remains ambiguous. Germline V gene lookup returns CDR1 SGHTS and CDR2 YDEGEE. This CDR3 region has 11 residues. Trimming left V 7 bases short and J 3 bases short, with 8 bases between. The CDR3 sequence is CASAQYYEQYF. Written as DNA, the CDR3 is TGTGCCAGCGCACAATACTACGAGCAGTACTTC.

The CDR3 region is CASSASRGEGGQPQHF. CDR3 nucleotides: TGTGCCAGCAGTGCCTCACGAGGGGAGGGAGGGCAGCCCCAGCATTTT. This rearrangement joins TRBV25-1 to TRBJ1-5; D may be TRBD1 (5 bases). The V end was cut by 4 bases, the J end by 7 bases, with 20 bases between. This CDR3 contains 16 residues. Germline assignment: CDR1 MGHDK and CDR2 SYGVNS.

This clone came up a few times. The chain employs TRBV7-3 and TRBJ2-3, with no clear D. Germline CDR1 and CDR2: SGHTA and FQGTGA. Trimming took off 2 bases at V and 5 bases at J, with 8 bases between the two ends. The CDR3 sequence is 13 residues long. As DNA, the CDR3 is TGTGCCAGCAGCTTATTGTCAGGAGATACGCAGTATTTT. Protein sequence: CASSLLSGDTQYF.

Here the CDR3 reads CASSVDSDHTEAFF. CDR3 bases: TGTGCCAGCAGCGTAGACAGTGACCACACTGAAGCTTTCTTT. The genes are TRBV9 and TRBJ1-1, with D hard to call. This CDR3 contains 14 residues. V gave up 0 bases and J gave up 3 bases, with 9 bases separating them. Germline CDR1 is SGDLS and CDR2 is YYNGEE.

The chain carries TRBV27 and TRBJ2-7; 9 bases fit TRBD1. The CDR3 totals 15 residues. Germline V gives CDR1 MNHEY, CDR2 SMNVEV (reference sequence). Trimming removed 4 bases from V and 4 bases from J; junction bases left unmatched: 8. The CDR3 coding sequence is TGTGCCAGCAGTTGGGAAACAGGGGGCGCTTACGAGCAGTACTTC. Residues: CASSWETGGAYEQYF.

The rearrangement joins TRBV3-1 (or the pseudogene TRBV3-2) to TRBJ1-2, with D possibly matching TRBD1 (5 bases). The CDR3 covers 14 residues. The V gene's germline CDR1 is LGHDT and CDR2 YNNKEL (reference sequence). V dropped 4 bases and J dropped 4 bases, with 13 bases sitting between them. In DNA form, the CDR3 reads TGTGCCAGCAGCCCCCCCCCGGGGACCTATGGCTACACCTTC. Translated: CASSPPPGTYGYTF.

This clone has a single count. The chain recombines TRBV19 with TRBJ2-1; 8 bases fit TRBD2. The CDR3 is made up of 14 amino acids. The J segment lost 5 bases and the V segment lost 3 bases, leaving 3 bases of the junction unmatched. Germline CDR1 LNHDA, CDR2 SQIVND (reference sequence). CDR3 coding DNA: TGTGCCAGTAGTATCACAGCGGGGGACAATGAGCAGTTCTTC. It translates to CASSITAGDNEQFF. Looking up the rest from reference TRBV19 and TRBJ2-1 gives the full variable domain: DGGITQSPKYLFRKEGQNVTLSCEQNLNHDAMYWYRQDPGQGLRLIYYSQIVNDFQKGDIAEGYSVSREKKESFPLTVTSAQKNPTAFYLCASSITAGDNEQFFGPGTRLTVL.